A single sample is the source of the 26 T cell receptor beta chains below, sequenced in a study of OX40 agonist ivuxolimab in advanced cancers. Data came from immunoSEQ multiplex PCR; TCRdb stores just in-frame clones and leaves some out. This sample has around 46,000 clones, with 90% to 95% found just once. Sample: CD4+ or CD8+ T cells sorted from blood, taken in a trial of the OX40 agonist ivuxolimab. All receptors derive from an adult with an advanced solid tumor such as melanoma, head and neck, liver or kidney cancer.

The chain combines TRBV27 with TRBJ2-2, with D perhaps TRBD1 or TRBD2 (5 bases each). Per germline, CDR1 MNHEY and CDR2 SMNVEV (reference sequence). With 6 bases removed from V and 4 bases from J, the gap between germline ends came to 15 bases. The CDR3 covers 15 residues. CDR3 DNA: TGTGCCAGCAGCTCCGTGGGGACGGGCACCGGGGAGCTGTTTTTT. This gives the protein CASSSVGTGTGELFF.

The genes are TRBV7-8 and TRBJ1-1, with 8 bases matching TRBD1. The CDR3 runs to 15 residues. CDR1 and CDR2 from the germline V gene are SGHVS and FQNEAQ. After removal of 3 bases from V and 1 base from J, the junction contained 4 bases not matched to a gene. CDR3 in amino acids: CASSFFGTGNTEAFF. The DNA of the CDR3 is TGTGCCAGCAGCTTCTTTGGGACAGGGAACACTGAAGCTTTCTTT. Looking up the rest from reference TRBV7-8 and TRBJ1-1 gives the full variable domain: GAGVSQSPRYKVAKRGQDVALRCDPISGHVSLFWYQQALGQGPEFLTYFQNEAQLDKSGLPSDRFFAERPEGSVSTLKIQRTQQEDSAVYLCASSFFGTGNTEAFFGQGTRLTVV.

The chain employs TRBV29-1 and TRBJ2-7, with D hard to call. The CDR3 has 14 amino acids. V was cut by 2 bases and J by 3 bases, with 14 bases left in between. Looked up from germline, CDR1 is SQVTM and CDR2 is ANQGSEA. DNA of the CDR3: TGCAGCGTTGAATCACGGAGCCTCGGCTACGAGCAGTACTTC. It translates to CSVESRSLGYEQYF.

This clone was seen a few times. This CDR3 reads CASSPGQGNMVGYTF. The CDR3 DNA reads TGTGCCAGCAGCCCGGGACAGGGAAACATGGTTGGCTACACCTTC. The rearrangement links TRBV7-9 to TRBJ1-2; 9 nucleotides agree with TRBD1. The trim removed 5 bases at V and 7 bases at J, leaving 11 bases unmatched. Germline V lookup: CDR1 SEHNR, CDR2 FQNEAQ (reference sequence). The CDR3 consists of 15 residues.

This clone was recorded a few times. The chain combines TRBV25-1 with TRBJ1-6; maybe TRBD1 (6 bases). The V end lost 6 bases, the J end lost 10 bases, and 19 bases lay between the germline ends. This CDR3 has 15 amino acids. Germline-derived CDR1 and CDR2 are MGHDK and SYGVNS. The CDR3 nucleotides read TGTGCCAGCAGCGAAGGGTATCAGGGACACTCACCCCTCCACTTT. Its protein is CASSEGYQGHSPLHF.

The V and J genes are TRBV7-8 and TRBJ1-4; 9 nucleotides agree with TRBD1. Trimming removed 2 bases from V and 4 bases from J; junction bases left unmatched: 14. Germline CDR1 and CDR2: SGHVS and FQNEAQ. The CDR3 is 19 amino acids. CDR3 loop: CASSLPRDRERTNNEKLFF. The CDR3 DNA follows: TGTGCCAGCAGCTTACCCCGGGACAGGGAAAGGACTAATAATGAAAAACTGTTTTTT.

The chain uses TRBV18 and TRBJ2-5; 8 nucleotides match TRBD1. The ends lost 3 bases at V and 1 base at J; junction bases unmatched: 4. This CDR3 spans 15 amino acids. Germline CDR1 is KGHSH and CDR2 is LQKENI. The CDR3 nucleotides are TGTGCCAGCTCACCCAGACAGGGGACCCAAGAGACCCAGTACTTC. Translated, it gives CASSPRQGTQETQYF.

The rearrangement joins TRBV9 to TRBJ2-3, with D possibly being TRBD1 or TRBD2 (6 bases each). The germline V gene has CDR1 SGDLS and CDR2 YYNGEE. This CDR3 has 14 amino acids. V lost 7 bases, J lost 3 bases, and 15 bases lay in between. The chain's CDR3 is CASGLGGSTDTQYF. CDR3 nucleotide sequence: TGTGCCAGCGGGTTAGGGGGGAGTACAGATACGCAGTATTTT. The whole variable domain, filled in from reference TRBV9 and TRBJ2-3, reads DSGVTQTPKHLITATGQRVTLRCSPRSGDLSVYWYQQSLDQGLQFLIQYYNGEERAKGNILERFSAQQFPDLHSELNLSSLELGDSALYFCASGLGGSTDTQYFGPGTRLTVL.

The chain has TRBV7-6 and TRBJ1-1, with D possibly being TRBD1 (6 bases). The CDR3 is 14 amino acids. The V gene lost 5 bases and the J gene lost 1 base, with 11 bases spanning the gap. Germline V gene lookup returns CDR1 SGHVS and CDR2 FNYEAQ. The DNA of the CDR3 is TGTGCCAGCAGCCGTGGGGGGGCGAACACTGAAGCTTTCTTT. Its protein product is CASSRGGANTEAFF. The variable domain in full, completed from reference TRBV7-6 and TRBJ1-1, reads GAGVSQSPRYKVTKRGQDVALRCDPISGHVSLYWYRQALGQGPEFLTYFNYEAQQDKSGLPNDRFSAERPEGSISTLTIQRTEQRDSAMYRCASSRGGANTEAFFGQGTRLTVV.

The chain carries TRBV7-9 and TRBJ1-1; the D is unclear. The CDR3 is 14 residues long. The V gene's germline CDR1 is SEHNR and CDR2 FQNEAQ (reference sequence). Trimming cost V 6 bases and J 2 bases, with 13 bases left between them. CDR3 DNA: TGTGCCAGCAGAACCTGGGGTGATAACACTGAAGCTTTCTTT. Translation: CASRTWGDNTEAFF.

The chain couples TRBV5-6 to TRBJ2-7; 9 bases fit TRBD1. Germline V gives CDR1 SGHDT, CDR2 YYEEEE. The CDR3 consists of 15 residues. V lost 6 bases to trimming and J lost 2 bases; unmatched junction nucleotides: 9. The CDR3 bases are TGTGCCAGCACCACCGGGACAGGGTACGCCTACGAGCAGTACTTC. It specifies CASTTGTGYAYEQYF.

The chain uses TRBV5-1 and TRBJ2-1; D is possibly TRBD2 (5 bases). Trimming left V 1 base short and J 0 bases short, with 8 bases between. The germline gives CDR1 SGHRS, CDR2 YFSETQ. The CDR3 extends over 15 amino acids. CDR3 region: CASSLLGSSYNEQFF. CDR3 DNA: TGCGCCAGCAGCTTGTTAGGGAGCTCCTACAATGAGCAGTTCTTC.

This clone was seen a handful of times. The chain uses TRBV11-3 and TRBJ2-7; D gene unclear. Germline-derived CDR1 and CDR2 are SGHNT and YENEEA. The CDR3 runs to 16 residues. The germline V and J ends were trimmed by 5 bases and 3 bases, with 20 bases remaining between them. CDR3 in amino acids: CASSPRQIPQSYEQYV. For the CDR3, the DNA is TGTGCCAGCAGCCCCAGACAAATCCCCCAAAGCTACGAGCAGTACGTC.

V usage is TRBV4-1 and J usage is TRBJ1-4, with TRBD1 matching over 9 bases. The CDR3 is 18 amino acids. Germline values: CDR1 MGHRA, CDR2 YSYEKL. The trim removed 3 bases at V and 2 bases at J, leaving 10 bases unmatched. CDR3 sequence reads: CASSQVGTGQWTNEKLFF. CDR3 coding DNA: TGCGCCAGCAGCCAGGTCGGGACAGGGCAGTGGACTAATGAAAAACTGTTTTTT.

This chain connects TRBV4-1 to TRBJ2-1; unclear D gene. Germline CDR1 reads MGHRA; CDR2 reads YSYEKL. The CDR3 spans 13 residues. Trimming removed 1 base from V and 8 bases from J, with 9 bases in between. CDR3 residues: CASSQGHSYEQFF. The CDR3 nucleotides read TGCGCCAGCAGCCAAGGCCATTCTTATGAGCAGTTCTTC.

The CDR3 region is CASSLRYSGANVLTF. The CDR3 coding sequence is TGTGCCAGCAGTTTAAGGTACTCTGGGGCCAACGTCCTGACTTTC. The chain employs TRBV28 and TRBJ2-6; D call uncertain. V lost 2 bases to trimming and J lost 0 bases, with 5 bases between them. Germline V lookup: CDR1 MDHEN, CDR2 SYDVKM. The CDR3 is 15 amino acids.

The gene calls are TRBV27 and TRBJ1-5; D remains unclear. This CDR3 has 13 amino acids. Trimming removed 8 bases at V and 5 bases at J, with 13 bases between. CDR1 MNHEY and CDR2 SMNVEV come from the germline V gene (reference sequence). CDR3 region: CASSLGSDQPQHF. CDR3 DNA sequence: TGTGCCAGCTCCCTGGGGTCGGATCAGCCCCAGCATTTT.

The J gene is TRBJ2-5, the V gene TRBV28, with D possibly called TRBD1 or TRBD2 (5 bases each). Germline values: CDR1 MDHEN, CDR2 SYDVKM. Trimming pared 5 bases from V and 6 bases from J, leaving 19 bases between. The CDR3 length is 15 residues. The CDR3 loop is CASSILEGSRKTQYF. The CDR3 DNA reads TGTGCCAGCAGTATCCTCGAGGGGTCTAGGAAGACCCAGTACTTC.

This chain links TRBV6-5 with TRBJ2-2; no clear D. The CDR3 spans 12 residues. Germline V gene data show CDR1 as MNHEY and CDR2 as SVGAGI. Trimming shortened V by 5 bases and J by 1 base, and 2 bases separated the two germline ends. CDR3 sequence reads: CASSQNTGELFF. DNA for the CDR3: TGTGCCAGCAGTCAGAACACCGGGGAGCTGTTTTTT.

V gene TRBV7-9 combines with J gene TRBJ1-1; weak D call: TRBD1 (5 bases). Germline V gene lookup returns CDR1 SEHNR and CDR2 FQNEAQ (reference sequence). The V end lost 5 bases, the J end lost 7 bases, and 11 bases lay between the germline ends. The CDR3 has 12 amino acids. CDR3 protein: CASSPWGGEAFF. In nucleotides, the CDR3 is TGTGCCAGCAGCCCCTGGGGGGGTGAAGCTTTCTTT.

The V call is TRBV9, the J call TRBJ1-4; no clear D gene. Trimming took off 3 bases at V and 6 bases at J, with 15 bases between the two ends. The CDR3 has 15 residues. Germline V lookup: CDR1 SGDLS, CDR2 YYNGEE. The CDR3 bases are TGTGCCAGCAGCGCCCCAGGAGGGAGCTATGAAAAACTGTTTTTT. Translating gives CASSAPGGSYEKLFF.

The rearrangement joins TRBV28 to TRBJ1-4; 8 bases fit TRBD1. The V and J ends lost 3 bases and 0 bases, in that order; junction bases with no gene match: 6. CDR3 size: 17 residues. CDR1 MDHEN and CDR2 SYDVKM come from the germline V gene. CDR3: CASSFGTGRATNEKLFF. The DNA of the CDR3 is TGTGCCAGCAGTTTTGGGACAGGTCGAGCAACTAATGAAAAACTGTTTTTT.

This chain uses TRBV30 with TRBJ2-3, with a tentative D call TRBD2 (5 bases). V was cut by 4 bases and J by 0 bases, with 11 bases left in between. The CDR3 is 14 amino acids. Germline CDR1 is GTSNPN and CDR2 is SVGIG (reference sequence). The CDR3 here is CAWNSVSSTDTQYF. DNA for the CDR3: TGTGCCTGGAATAGCGTATCTAGCACAGATACGCAGTATTTT.

This chain connects TRBV5-6 to TRBJ1-4; 7 positions match TRBD1. V lost 4 bases and J lost 7; bases outside the gene matches: 7. The CDR3 is made up of 14 amino acids. Germline V gene sequence: CDR1 SGHDT, CDR2 YYEEEE. As DNA, the CDR3 is TGTGCCAGCAGCCGAGGGGGCTGGAGTGAAAAACTGTTTTTT. Translation: CASSRGGWSEKLFF.

The chain couples TRBV4-1 to TRBJ1-2; 7 nucleotides match TRBD1. Looked up from germline, CDR1 is MGHRA and CDR2 is YSYEKL. The CDR3 extends over 12 amino acids. The junction had 6 bases not matched to a gene; V was cut back by 6 bases and J by 8 bases. The CDR3 sequence is CASSYRGDGYTF. DNA for the CDR3: TGCGCCAGCAGTTACAGGGGAGACGGCTACACCTTC.

The chain has TRBV5-8 and TRBJ2-7; D is possibly TRBD2 (6 bases). This CDR3 contains 16 residues. The germline V gene has CDR1 SGHTS and CDR2 YDEGEE. V lost 1 base and J lost 3, with 17 bases in between. The CDR3 loop reads CASSLRSSEGFYEQYV. Here the CDR3 DNA reads TGTGCCAGCAGCTTGCGGTCTAGCGAAGGTTTCTACGAGCAGTACGTC.